This T cell receptor beta chain was retrieved from a study of T cell changes during pregnancy in multiple sclerosis. Assay: immunoSEQ multiplex PCR; the TCRdb copy retains only in-frame clones and omits some. Altogether 15,000 to 20,000 clones are present, 84% being singletons, with the ten largest covering 15% to 20%. V gave up 5 bases and J gave up 16 bases, with 18 bases separating them. The length of the CDR3 is 12 residues. The germline CDR1 and CDR2 sequences are LNHDA and SQIVND (reference sequence). This specimen was CD8+ T cells from peripheral blood mononuclear cells, taken in the third trimester of pregnancy. This sequence originates from a female donor in good health, enrolled as a control in a pregnancy study. The J gene is TRBJ2-1, the V gene TRBV19; D might be TRBD1 (6 bases). CDR3 DNA sequence: TGTGCCAGTAGTTCGGGACACCCCGGTCACTTCTTC. It translates to CASSSGHPGHFF.